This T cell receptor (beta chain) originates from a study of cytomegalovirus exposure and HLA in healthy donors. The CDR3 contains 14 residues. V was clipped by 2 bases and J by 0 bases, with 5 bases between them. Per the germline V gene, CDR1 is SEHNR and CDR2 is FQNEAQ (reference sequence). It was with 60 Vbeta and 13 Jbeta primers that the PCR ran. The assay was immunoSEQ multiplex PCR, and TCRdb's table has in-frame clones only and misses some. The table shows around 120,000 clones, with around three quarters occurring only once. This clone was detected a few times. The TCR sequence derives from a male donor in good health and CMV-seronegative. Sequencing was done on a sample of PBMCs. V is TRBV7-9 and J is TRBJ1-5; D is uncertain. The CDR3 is CASSLSSSNQPQHF. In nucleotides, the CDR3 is TGTGCCAGCAGCTTATCTTCTAGCAATCAGCCCCAGCATTTT.